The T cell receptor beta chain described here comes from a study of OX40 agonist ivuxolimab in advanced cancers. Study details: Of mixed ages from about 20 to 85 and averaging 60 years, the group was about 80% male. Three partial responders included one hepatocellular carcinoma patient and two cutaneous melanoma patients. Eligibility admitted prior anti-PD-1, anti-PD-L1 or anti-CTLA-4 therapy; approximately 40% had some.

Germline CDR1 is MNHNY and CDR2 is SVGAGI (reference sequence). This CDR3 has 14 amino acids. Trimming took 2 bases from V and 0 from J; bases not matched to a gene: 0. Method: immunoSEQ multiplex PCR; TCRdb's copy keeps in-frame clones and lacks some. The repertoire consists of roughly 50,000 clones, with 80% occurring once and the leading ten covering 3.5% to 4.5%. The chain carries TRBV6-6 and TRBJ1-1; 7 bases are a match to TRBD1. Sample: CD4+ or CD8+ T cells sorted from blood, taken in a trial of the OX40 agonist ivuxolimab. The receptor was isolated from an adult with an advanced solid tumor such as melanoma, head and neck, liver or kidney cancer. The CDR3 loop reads CASSYGQVNTEAFF. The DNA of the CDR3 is TGTGCCAGCAGTTACGGACAGGTGAACACTGAAGCTTTCTTT.